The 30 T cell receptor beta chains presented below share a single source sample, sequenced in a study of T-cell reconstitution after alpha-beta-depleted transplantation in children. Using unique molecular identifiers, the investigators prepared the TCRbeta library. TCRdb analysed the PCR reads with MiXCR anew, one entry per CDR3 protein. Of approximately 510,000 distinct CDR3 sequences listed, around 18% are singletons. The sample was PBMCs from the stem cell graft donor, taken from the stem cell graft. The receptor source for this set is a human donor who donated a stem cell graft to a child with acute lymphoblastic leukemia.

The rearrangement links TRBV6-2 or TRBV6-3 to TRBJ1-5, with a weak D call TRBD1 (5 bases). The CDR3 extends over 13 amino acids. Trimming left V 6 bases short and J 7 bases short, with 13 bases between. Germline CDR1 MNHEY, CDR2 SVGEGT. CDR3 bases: TGTGCCAGCAGGCCCTCCGGGGGGCAGCCCCAGCATTTT. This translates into CASRPSGGQPQHF.

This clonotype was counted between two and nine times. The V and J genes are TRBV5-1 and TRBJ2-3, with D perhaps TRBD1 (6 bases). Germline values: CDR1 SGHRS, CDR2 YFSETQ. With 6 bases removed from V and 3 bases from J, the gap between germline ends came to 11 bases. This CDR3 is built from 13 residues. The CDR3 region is CASTQRGTDTQYF. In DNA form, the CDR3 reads TGCGCCAGCACCCAAAGGGGGACAGATACGCAGTATTTT.

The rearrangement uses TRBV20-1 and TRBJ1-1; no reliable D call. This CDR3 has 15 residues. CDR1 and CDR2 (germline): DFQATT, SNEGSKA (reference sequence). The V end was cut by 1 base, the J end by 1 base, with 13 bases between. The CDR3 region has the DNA TGCAGTGCTAGAGGAAAACTATCTCGGAACACTGAAGCTTTCTTT. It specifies CSARGKLSRNTEAFF.

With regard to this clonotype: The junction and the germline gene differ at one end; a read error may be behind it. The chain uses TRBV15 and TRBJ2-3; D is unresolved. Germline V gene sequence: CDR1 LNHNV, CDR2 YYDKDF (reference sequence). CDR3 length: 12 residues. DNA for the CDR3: TGTGCCACCAGCGGAGATGTGGGGACGCAGTATTTT. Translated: CATSGDVGTQYF. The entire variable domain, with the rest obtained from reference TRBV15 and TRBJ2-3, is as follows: DAMVIQNPRYQVTQFGKPVTLSCSQTLNHNVMYWYQQKSSQAPKLLFHYYDKDFNNEADTPDNFQSRRPNTSFCFLDIRSPGLGDTAMYLCATSGDVGTQYFGPGTRLTVL.

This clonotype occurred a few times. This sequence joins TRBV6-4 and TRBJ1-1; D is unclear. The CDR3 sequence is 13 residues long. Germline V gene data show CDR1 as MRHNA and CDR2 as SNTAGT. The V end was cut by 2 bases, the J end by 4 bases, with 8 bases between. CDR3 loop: CASSDRASTEAFF. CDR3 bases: TGTGCCAGCAGTGACAGGGCGAGCACTGAAGCTTTCTTT.

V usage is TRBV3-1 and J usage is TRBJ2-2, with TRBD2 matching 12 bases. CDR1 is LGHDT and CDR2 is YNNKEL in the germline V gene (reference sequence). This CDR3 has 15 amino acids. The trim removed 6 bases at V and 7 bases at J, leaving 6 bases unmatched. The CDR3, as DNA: TGTGCCAGCAGTAAGACTAGCGGGAGTGTCGGGGAGCTGTTTTTT. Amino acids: CASSKTSGSVGELFF. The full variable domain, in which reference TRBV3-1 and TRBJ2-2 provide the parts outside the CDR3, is DTAVSQTPKYLVTQMGNDKSIKCEQNLGHDTMYWYKQDSKKFLKIMFSYNNKELIINETVPNRFSPKSPDKAHLNLHINSLELGDSAVYFCASSKTSGSVGELFFGEGSRLTVL.

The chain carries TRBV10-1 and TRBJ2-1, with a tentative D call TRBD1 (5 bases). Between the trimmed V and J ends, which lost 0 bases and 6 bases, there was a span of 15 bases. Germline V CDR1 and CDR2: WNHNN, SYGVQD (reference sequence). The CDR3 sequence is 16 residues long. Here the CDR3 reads CASSESAGSLVNEQFF. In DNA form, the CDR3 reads TGCGCCAGCAGTGAGTCGGCAGGGTCTTTGGTCAATGAGCAGTTCTTC.

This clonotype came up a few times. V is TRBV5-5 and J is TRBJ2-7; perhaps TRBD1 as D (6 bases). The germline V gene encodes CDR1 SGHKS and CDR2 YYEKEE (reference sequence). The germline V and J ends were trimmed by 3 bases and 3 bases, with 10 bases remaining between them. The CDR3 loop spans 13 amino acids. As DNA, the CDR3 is TGTGCCAGCAGCTGGGGACAAATCTACGAGCAGTACTTC. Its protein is CASSWGQIYEQYF.

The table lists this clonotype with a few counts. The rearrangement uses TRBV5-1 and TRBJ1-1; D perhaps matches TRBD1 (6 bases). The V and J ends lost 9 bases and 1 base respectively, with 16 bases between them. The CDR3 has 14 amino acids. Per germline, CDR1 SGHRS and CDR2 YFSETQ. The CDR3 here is CATYPGTSNTEAFF. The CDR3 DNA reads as TGCGCCACGTACCCCGGGACATCGAACACTGAAGCTTTCTTT.

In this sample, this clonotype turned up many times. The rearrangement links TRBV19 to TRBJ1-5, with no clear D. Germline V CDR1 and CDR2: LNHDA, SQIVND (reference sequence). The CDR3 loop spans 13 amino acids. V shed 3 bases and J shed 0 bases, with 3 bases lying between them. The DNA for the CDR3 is TGTGCCAGTAGTATGGTTAGCAATCAGCCCCAGCATTTT. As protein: CASSMVSNQPQHF. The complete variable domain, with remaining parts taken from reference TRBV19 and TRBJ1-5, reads DGGITQSPKYLFRKEGQNVTLSCEQNLNHDAMYWYRQDPGQGLRLIYYSQIVNDFQKGDIAEGYSVSREKKESFPLTVTSAQKNPTAFYLCASSMVSNQPQHFGDGTRLSIL.

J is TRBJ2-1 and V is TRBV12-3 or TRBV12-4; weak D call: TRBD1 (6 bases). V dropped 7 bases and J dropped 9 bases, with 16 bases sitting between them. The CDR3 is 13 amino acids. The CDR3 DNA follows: TGTGCCAGCAACTCGGACAGATTGGGTGAGCAGTTCTTC. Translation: CASNSDRLGEQFF.

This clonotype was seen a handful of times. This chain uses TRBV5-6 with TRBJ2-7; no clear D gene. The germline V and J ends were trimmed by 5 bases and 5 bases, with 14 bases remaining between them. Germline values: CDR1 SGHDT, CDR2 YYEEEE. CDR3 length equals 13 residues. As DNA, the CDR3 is TGTGCCAGCAGGGGAACTTGGTCCCACGAGCAGTACTTC. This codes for CASRGTWSHEQYF.

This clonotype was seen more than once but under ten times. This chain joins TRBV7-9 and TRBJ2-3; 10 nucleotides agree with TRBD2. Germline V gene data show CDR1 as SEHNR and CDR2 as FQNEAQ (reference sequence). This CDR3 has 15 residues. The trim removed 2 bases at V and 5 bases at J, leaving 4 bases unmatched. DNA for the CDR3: TGTGCCAGCAGCTTACTAGCGGGAGATTTAGATACGCAGTATTTT. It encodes CASSLLAGDLDTQYF.

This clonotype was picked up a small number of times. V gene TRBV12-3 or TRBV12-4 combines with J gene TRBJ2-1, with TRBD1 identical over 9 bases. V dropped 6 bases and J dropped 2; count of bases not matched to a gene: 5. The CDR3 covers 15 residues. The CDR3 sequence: CASSAWTGAYNEQFF. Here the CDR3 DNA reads TGTGCCAGCAGCGCATGGACAGGGGCCTACAATGAGCAGTTCTTC.

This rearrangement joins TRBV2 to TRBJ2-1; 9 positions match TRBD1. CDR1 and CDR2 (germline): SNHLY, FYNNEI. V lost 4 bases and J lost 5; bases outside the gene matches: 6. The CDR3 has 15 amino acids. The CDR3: CASSVGTGSHNEQFF. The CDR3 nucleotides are TGTGCCAGCAGTGTGGGGACAGGGAGTCACAATGAGCAGTTCTTC.

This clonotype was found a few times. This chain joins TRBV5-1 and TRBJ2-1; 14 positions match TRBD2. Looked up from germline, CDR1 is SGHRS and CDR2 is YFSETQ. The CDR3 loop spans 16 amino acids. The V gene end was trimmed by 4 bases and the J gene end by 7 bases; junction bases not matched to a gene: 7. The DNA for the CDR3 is TGCGCCAGCAGCCCAGGGACTAGCGGGAGTGGGAATGAGCAGTTCTTC. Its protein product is CASSPGTSGSGNEQFF.

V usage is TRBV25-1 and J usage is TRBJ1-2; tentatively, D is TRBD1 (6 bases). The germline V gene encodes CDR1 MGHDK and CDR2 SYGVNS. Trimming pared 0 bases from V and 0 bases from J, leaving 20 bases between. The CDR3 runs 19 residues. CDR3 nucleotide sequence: TGTGCCAGCAGTGAATATGGTTCGTTGACAGGTGCTGCTAACTATGGCTACACCTTC. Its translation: CASSEYGSLTGAANYGYTF.

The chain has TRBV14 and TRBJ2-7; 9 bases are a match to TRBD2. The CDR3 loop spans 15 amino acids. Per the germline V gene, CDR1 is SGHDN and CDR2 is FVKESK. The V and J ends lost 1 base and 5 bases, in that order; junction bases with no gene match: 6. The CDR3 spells CASSQVLAGTHEQYF. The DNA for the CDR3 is TGTGCCAGCAGCCAAGTCCTAGCGGGAACCCACGAGCAGTACTTC.

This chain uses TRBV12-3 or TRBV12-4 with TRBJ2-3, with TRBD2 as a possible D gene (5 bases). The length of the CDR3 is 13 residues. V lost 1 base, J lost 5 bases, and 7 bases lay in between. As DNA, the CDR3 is TGTGCCAGCAGTTTAGTAGGAGGAGATACGCAGTATTTT. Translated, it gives CASSLVGGDTQYF.

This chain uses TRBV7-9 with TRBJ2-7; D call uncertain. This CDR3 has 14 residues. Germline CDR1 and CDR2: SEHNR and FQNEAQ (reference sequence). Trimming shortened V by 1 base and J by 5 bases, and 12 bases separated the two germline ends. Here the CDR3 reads CASSLGLRVNEQYF. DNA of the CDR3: TGTGCCAGCAGCTTAGGTTTAAGGGTCAACGAGCAGTACTTC.

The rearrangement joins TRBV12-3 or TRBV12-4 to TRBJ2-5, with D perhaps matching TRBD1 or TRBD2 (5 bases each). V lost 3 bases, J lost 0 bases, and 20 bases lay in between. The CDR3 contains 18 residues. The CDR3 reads CASSFINPGQMYQETQYF. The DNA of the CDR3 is TGTGCCAGCAGTTTCATTAATCCGGGGCAGATGTACCAAGAGACCCAGTACTTC.

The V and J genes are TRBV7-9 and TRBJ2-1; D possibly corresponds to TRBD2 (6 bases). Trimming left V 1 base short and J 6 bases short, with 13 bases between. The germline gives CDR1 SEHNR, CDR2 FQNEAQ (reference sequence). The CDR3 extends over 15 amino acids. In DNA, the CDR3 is TGTGCCAGCAGCTTAGTCGGCGGGGCCATCAATGAGCAGTTCTTC. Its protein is CASSLVGGAINEQFF. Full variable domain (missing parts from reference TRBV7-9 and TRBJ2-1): DTGVSQNPRHKITKRGQNVTFRCDPISEHNRLYWYRQTLGQGPEFLTYFQNEAQLEKSRLLSDRFSAERPKGSFSTLEIQRTEQGDSAMYLCASSLVGGAINEQFFGPGTRLTVL.

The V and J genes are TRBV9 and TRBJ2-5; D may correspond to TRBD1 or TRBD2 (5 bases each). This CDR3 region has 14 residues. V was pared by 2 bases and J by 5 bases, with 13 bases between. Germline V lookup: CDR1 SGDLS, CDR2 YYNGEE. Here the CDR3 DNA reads TGTGCCAGCAGCGTGACCGGGACGCCGGAGACCCAGTACTTC. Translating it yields CASSVTGTPETQYF.

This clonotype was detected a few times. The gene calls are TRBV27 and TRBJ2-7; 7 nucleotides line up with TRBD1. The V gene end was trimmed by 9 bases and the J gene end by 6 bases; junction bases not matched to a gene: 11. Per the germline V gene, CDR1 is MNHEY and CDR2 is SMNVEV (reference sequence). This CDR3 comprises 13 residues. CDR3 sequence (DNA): TGTGCCAGTTGGGACAGTGGCCCCGGCGAGCAGTACTTC. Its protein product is CASWDSGPGEQYF.

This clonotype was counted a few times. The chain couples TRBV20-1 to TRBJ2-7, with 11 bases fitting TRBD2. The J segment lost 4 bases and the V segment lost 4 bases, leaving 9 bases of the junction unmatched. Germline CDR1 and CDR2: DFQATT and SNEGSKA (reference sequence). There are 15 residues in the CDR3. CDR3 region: CSAIELAGVLYEQYF. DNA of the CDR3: TGCAGTGCTATCGAACTAGCGGGGGTACTATACGAGCAGTACTTC.

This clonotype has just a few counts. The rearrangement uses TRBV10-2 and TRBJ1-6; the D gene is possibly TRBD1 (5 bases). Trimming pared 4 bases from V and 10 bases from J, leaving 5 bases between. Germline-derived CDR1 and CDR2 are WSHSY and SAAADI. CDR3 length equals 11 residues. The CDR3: CASSGDSPLHF. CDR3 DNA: TGCGCCAGCAGTGGGGACTCACCCCTCCACTTT.

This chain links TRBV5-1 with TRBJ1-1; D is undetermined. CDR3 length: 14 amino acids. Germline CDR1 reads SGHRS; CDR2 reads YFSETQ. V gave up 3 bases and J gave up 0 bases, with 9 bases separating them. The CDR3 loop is CASSWRDMNTEAFF. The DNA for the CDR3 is TGCGCCAGCAGCTGGAGAGACATGAACACTGAAGCTTTCTTT. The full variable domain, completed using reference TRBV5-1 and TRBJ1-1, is KAGVTQTPRYLIKTRGQQVTLSCSPISGHRSVSWYQQTPGQGLQFLFEYFSETQRNKGNFPGRFSGRQFSNSRSEMNVSTLELGDSALYLCASSWRDMNTEAFFGQGTRLTVV.

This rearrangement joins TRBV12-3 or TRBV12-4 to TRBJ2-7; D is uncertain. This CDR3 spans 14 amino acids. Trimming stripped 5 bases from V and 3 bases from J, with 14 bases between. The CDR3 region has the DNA TGTGCCAGCAGTATAGGGATCCCCTACTACGAGCAGTACTTC. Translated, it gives CASSIGIPYYEQYF.

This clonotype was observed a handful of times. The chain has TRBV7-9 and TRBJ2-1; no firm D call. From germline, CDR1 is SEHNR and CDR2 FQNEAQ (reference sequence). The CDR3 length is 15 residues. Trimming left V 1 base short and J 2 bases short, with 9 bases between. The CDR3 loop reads CASSLEGFTYNEQFF. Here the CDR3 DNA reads TGTGCCAGCAGCTTAGAAGGGTTCACCTACAATGAGCAGTTCTTC.

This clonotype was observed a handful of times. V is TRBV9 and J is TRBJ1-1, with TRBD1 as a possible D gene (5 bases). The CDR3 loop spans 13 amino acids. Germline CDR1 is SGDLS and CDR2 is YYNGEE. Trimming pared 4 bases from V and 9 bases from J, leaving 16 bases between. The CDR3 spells CASSPRGVGKAFF. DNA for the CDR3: TGTGCCAGCAGCCCCCGAGGGGTAGGGAAAGCTTTCTTT.